This entry describes one TCR beta chain. The antigen remains unidentified. This entry belongs to a study of T cell repertoires in cytomegalovirus infection. Turning to the study itself: Indications of both CMV infection and matching HLA type were provided by public TCR beta signatures. Notes on the study in general: Cumulative frequency (of public TCR beta family members) identified carriers of CMV plus the relevant HLA.

Germline values: CDR1 SGHRS, CDR2 YFSETQ. This CDR3 region has 19 residues. V was trimmed by 0 bases and J by 5 bases, leaving 24 bases between them. TCRdb processed the reads anew with MiXCR; each CDR3 protein has one entry. The sample yields about 680,000 distinct CDR3 sequences, about 24% seen once. The chain employs TRBV5-1 and TRBJ2-1, with D maybe TRBD2 (5 bases). The sequence was collected from a human donor in good health (CMV status not recorded). Some clones in this sample may be carry-over from other donors' samples. Material: CD8+ T cells from PBMCs. The CDR3 here is CASSLAVLPHVRENNEQFF. CDR3 coding DNA: TGCGCCAGCAGCTTGGCCGTATTGCCCCATGTCCGGGAAAACAATGAGCAGTTCTTC.